This passage covers 19 T cell receptor beta chains from one sample sequenced in a study of T cell responses to AZD1222 COVID-19 vaccine (dated by TCRdb to about 2021). The intended sense of this specimen's time point label: about 28 days (+/-7) after the second vaccine dose. Libraries came from the immunoSEQ multiplex PCR assay. The source is immuneACCESS, and TCRdb retained only in-frame sequences with V and J called. Part of the clones is not carried over; for the studies checked, unresolved V genes explain less than half of this, and the remainder is unexplained. In this sample the table shows approximately 89,000 clones, 80% to 95% of which occur a single time. The ten largest clones represent around a tenth of the sample. Sequenced here: peripheral blood, sampled 28 days after the second AZD1222 dose. These receptor sequences come from an adult who received the AZD1222 COVID-19 vaccine.

This clone was observed a handful of times. The same CDR3 arises from other DNA sequences in this sample as well. The chain has TRBV14 and TRBJ1-2; D is unclear. Germline V lookup: CDR1 SGHDN, CDR2 FVKESK. This CDR3 spans 13 amino acids. Trimming took 4 bases from V and 0 from J, leaving 6 bases between them. CDR3 residues: CASSPGTNYGYTF. CDR3 DNA: TGTGCCAGCAGCCCCGGGACTAACTATGGCTACACCTTC. The entire variable domain, with the rest obtained from reference TRBV14 and TRBJ1-2, is as follows: EAGVTQFPSHSVIEKGQTVTLRCDPISGHDNLYWYRRVMGKEIKFLLHFVKESKQDESGMPNNRFLAERTGGTYSTLKVQPAELEDSGVYFCASSPGTNYGYTFGSGTRLTVV.

The chain has TRBV7-2 and TRBJ2-7; 15 bases line up with TRBD2. V trimming: 1 base; J trimming: 6 bases; junction bases outside the gene matches: 4. Germline CDR1 SGHTA, CDR2 FQGNSA. The CDR3 runs to 16 residues. The CDR3 loop reads CASSLGTSGRASEQYF. The CDR3, as DNA: TGTGCCAGCAGCTTAGGGACTAGCGGGAGGGCCTCCGAGCAGTACTTC. Supplemented by reference TRBV7-2 and TRBJ2-7, the full variable domain reads GAGVSQSPSNKVTEKGKDVELRCDPISGHTALYWYRQSLGQGLEFLIYFQGNSAPDKSGLPSDRFSAERTGGSVSTLTIQRTQQEDSAVYLCASSLGTSGRASEQYFGPGTRLTVT.

The rearrangement uses TRBV12-3 or TRBV12-4 and TRBJ1-6; D ambiguous. V was cut by 4 bases and J by 7 bases, with 8 bases left in between. This CDR3 contains 13 residues. CDR3 amino acids: CASSYRRNSPLHF. The CDR3 nucleotides are TGTGCCAGCAGTTATAGGAGAAATTCACCCCTCCACTTT.

The V call is TRBV10-3, the J call TRBJ1-5; TRBD1 might be the D (6 bases). The CDR3 is 14 amino acids. CDR1 and CDR2 from the germline V gene are ENHRY and SYGVKD. Deletions cut 4 bases from V and 5 bases from J, with 12 bases between. The CDR3 loop reads CAISVGGLYQPQHF. CDR3 nucleotides: TGTGCCATCAGTGTGGGGGGGCTCTATCAGCCCCAGCATTTT.

The J gene is TRBJ2-7, the V gene TRBV27; tentative D call: TRBD1 (5 bases). The ends were cut back, 6 bases at V and 0 bases at J, with 12 bases in the middle. Per germline, CDR1 MNHEY and CDR2 SMNVEV (reference sequence). This CDR3 is 14 amino acids long. The CDR3 region has the DNA TGTGCCAGCAGATCCAGGGCGGCCTCCTACGAGCAGTACTTC. The encoded protein is CASRSRAASYEQYF.

The genes are TRBV6-5 and TRBJ2-1; unclear D gene. Trimming shortened V by 6 bases and J by 8 bases, and 11 bases separated the two germline ends. The CDR3 runs 12 residues. Germline CDR1 is MNHEY and CDR2 is SVGAGI. The CDR3 region has the DNA TGTGCCAGCAGGAAACAAGCCGATGAGCAGTTCTTC. This codes for CASRKQADEQFF.

V is TRBV10-3 and J is TRBJ2-5; TRBD2 might be the D (7 bases). Germline V CDR1 and CDR2: ENHRY, SYGVKD. V was clipped by 3 bases and J by 1 base, with 9 bases between them. The CDR3 has 14 amino acids. This chain's CDR3 is CAISEGGAQETQYF. In DNA form, the CDR3 reads TGTGCCATCAGTGAAGGGGGGGCCCAAGAGACCCAGTACTTC.

J is TRBJ1-1 and V is TRBV19; D uncertain. The germline CDR1 and CDR2 sequences are LNHDA and SQIVND (reference sequence). Between the trimmed V and J ends, which lost 4 bases and 2 bases, there was a span of 17 bases. The CDR3 spans 16 residues. The CDR3: CASSNYPTTVNTEAFF. In DNA, the CDR3 is TGTGCCAGTAGTAACTACCCCACCACGGTTAACACTGAAGCTTTCTTT.

CDR3 sequence reads: CASSLTPGLGADTQYF. The CDR3 bases are TGTGCCAGCAGCTTAACCCCGGGGTTAGGCGCAGATACGCAGTATTTT. The gene calls are TRBV7-3 and TRBJ2-3; the D gene is possibly TRBD2 (5 bases). There are 16 residues in the CDR3. Trimming pared 0 bases from V and 4 bases from J, leaving 14 bases between. CDR1 and CDR2 (germline): SGHTA, FQGTGA.

The rearrangement joins TRBV11-2 to TRBJ2-3, with 9 positions matching TRBD1. This CDR3 has 16 amino acids. Per germline, CDR1 SGHAT and CDR2 FQNNGV. Trimming removed 5 bases from V and 3 bases from J; junction bases left unmatched: 9. The CDR3 sequence: CASSANRGRLTDTQYF. The CDR3 coding sequence is TGTGCCAGCAGCGCTAACAGGGGGCGTTTGACAGATACGCAGTATTTT.

The rearrangement uses TRBV6-1 and TRBJ2-1; D gene ambiguous. The V end lost 2 bases, the J end lost 0 bases, and 5 bases lay between the germline ends. From germline, CDR1 is MNHNS and CDR2 SASEGT. The CDR3 runs to 14 residues. CDR3 in DNA: TGTGCCAGCAGTGAAAGGCGCTCCTACAATGAGCAGTTCTTC. It specifies CASSERRSYNEQFF.

This clone appeared a single time. V and J are TRBV7-2 and TRBJ1-2, with 11 positions matching TRBD1. Germline lookup yields CDR1 SGHTA and CDR2 FQGNSA. This CDR3 is built from 15 residues. The J segment lost 5 bases and the V segment lost 5 bases, leaving 7 bases of the junction unmatched. The CDR3 reads CASSLRTGGAYGYTF. The CDR3 nucleotides read TGTGCCAGCAGCCTCCGGACAGGGGGCGCGTATGGCTACACCTTC.

V usage is TRBV9 and J usage is TRBJ2-2; 10 bases are shared with TRBD1. The CDR3 is made up of 16 amino acids. V dropped 4 bases and J dropped 4; count of bases not matched to a gene: 7. Germline V gene lookup returns CDR1 SGDLS and CDR2 YYNGEE. The CDR3 spells CASSPPGQGVTGELFF. CDR3 nucleotide sequence: TGTGCCAGCAGCCCTCCAGGACAGGGGGTCACCGGGGAGCTGTTTTTT. Complete variable domain (other parts from reference TRBV9 and TRBJ2-2): DSGVTQTPKHLITATGQRVTLRCSPRSGDLSVYWYQQSLDQGLQFLIQYYNGEERAKGNILERFSAQQFPDLHSELNLSSLELGDSALYFCASSPPGQGVTGELFFGEGSRLTVL.

The V gene is TRBV5-8, the J gene TRBJ2-7; unclear D gene. Germline assignment: CDR1 SGHTS and CDR2 YDEGEE. There are 15 residues in the CDR3. V was pared by 2 bases and J by 0 bases, with 12 bases between. CDR3 coding DNA: TGTGCCAGCAGCTTCGAACAGTACCTCTCCTACGAGCAGTACTTC. Its translation: CASSFEQYLSYEQYF.

The chain carries TRBV5-1 and TRBJ2-3; 10 nucleotides align to TRBD2. Germline trimming cut 0 bases from V and 3 bases from J; bases unmatched to any gene: 1. Germline V gene sequence: CDR1 SGHRS, CDR2 YFSETQ. The CDR3 contains 15 residues. The CDR3 region is CASSLGSGGTDTQYF. CDR3 bases: TGCGCCAGCAGCTTGGGTAGCGGGGGGACAGATACGCAGTATTTT.

CDR3 nucleotides: TGTGCCACCAGTGATGACAGAGGTGGCACAGATACGCAGTATTTT. This translates into CATSDDRGGTDTQYF. V is TRBV24-1 and J is TRBJ2-3, with D possibly being TRBD1 (5 bases). The length of the CDR3 is 15 residues. The germline V and J ends were trimmed by 3 bases and 1 base, with 10 bases remaining between them. Germline values: CDR1 KGHDR, CDR2 SFDVKD.

V and J are TRBV19 and TRBJ2-7; D unresolved. The V and J ends lost 1 base and 4 bases respectively, with 17 bases between them. Per the germline V gene, CDR1 is LNHDA and CDR2 is SQIVND (reference sequence). This CDR3 spans 16 amino acids. The CDR3 sequence: CASSIGKGTTSYEQYF. As DNA, the CDR3 is TGTGCCAGTAGTATAGGGAAGGGCACTACGAGTTACGAGCAGTACTTC.

The rearrangement links TRBV28 to TRBJ1-2, with a weak D call TRBD1 (5 bases). Germline V gene data show CDR1 as MDHEN and CDR2 as SYDVKM. The V end was cut by 4 bases, the J end by 2 bases, with 14 bases between. This CDR3 is 15 amino acids long. CDR3 in amino acids: CASSSGGTRNYGYTF. CDR3 nucleotide sequence: TGTGCCAGCAGTTCGGGCGGGACGCGGAACTATGGCTACACCTTC.

The chain joins TRBV7-3 to TRBJ1-1; the match to TRBD1 covers 7 bases. After removal of 5 bases from V and 4 bases from J, the junction contained 10 bases not matched to a gene. The CDR3 is 15 amino acids. From germline, CDR1 is SGHTA and CDR2 FQGTGA. Written as DNA, the CDR3 is TGTGCCAGCAGCCCAGGGGGGGGGCTGGTCACTGAAGCTTTCTTT. Protein product: CASSPGGGLVTEAFF.